This passage covers 12 T cell receptor beta chains from one sample sequenced in a study of blood T cell repertoires in COVID-19. The repertoire was sequenced with immunoSEQ multiplex PCR; TCRdb's copy has only in-frame clones and lacks some. The data contain 140,000 to 150,000 clones, about 80% of them singletons. Sequencing was carried out using PBMCs or T cells enriched from blood (not recorded which). The receptors shown here come from a woman aged 50 to 65 who had recovered from COVID-19.

The chain employs TRBV19 and TRBJ2-6; perhaps TRBD2 as D (6 bases). The germline V gene has CDR1 LNHDA and CDR2 SQIVND (reference sequence). The CDR3 consists of 16 residues. V lost 4 bases to trimming and J lost 3 bases, with 13 bases between them. CDR3 bases: TGTGCCAGTAGTAAGGAGGGCGCCGTTGGGGCCAACGTCCTGACTTTC. It translates to CASSKEGAVGANVLTF.

This clone was found a few times. This chain joins TRBV2 and TRBJ1-2; the D gene is possibly TRBD1 (5 bases). The CDR3 is made up of 14 amino acids. The V end was cut by 1 base, the J end by 4 bases, with 10 bases between. The germline gives CDR1 SNHLY, CDR2 FYNNEI. CDR3 sequence: CASSEEQALYGYTF. As DNA, the CDR3 is TGTGCCAGCAGTGAAGAACAGGCACTCTATGGCTACACCTTC. Full variable domain (outside the CDR3, taken from reference TRBV2 and TRBJ1-2): EPEVTQTPSHQVTQMGQEVILRCVPISNHLYFYWYRQILGQKVEFLVSFYNNEISEKSEIFDDQFSVERPDGSNFTLKIRSTKLEDSAMYFCASSEEQALYGYTFGSGTRLTVV.

This clone has more than one count but fewer than ten. The chain has TRBV19 and TRBJ1-2; 8 bases align to TRBD1. The CDR3 totals 13 residues. Looked up from germline, CDR1 is LNHDA and CDR2 is SQIVND (reference sequence). V shed 9 bases and J 3 bases; nucleotides not matched to a gene: 6. CDR3 loop: CASHLQGDYGYTF. CDR3 coding DNA: TGTGCCAGCCATTTACAGGGGGACTATGGCTACACCTTC.

This clone was detected only once. The chain has TRBV15 and TRBJ1-4; TRBD1 is a possible D gene (6 bases). V shed 3 bases and J shed 6 bases, with 20 bases lying between them. Germline V gene data show CDR1 as LNHNV and CDR2 as YYDKDF (reference sequence). This CDR3 region has 17 residues. The CDR3 DNA reads as TGTGCCACCAGCAGGCCGGTCCCAGGGGCGCGGTATGAAAAACTGTTTTTT. As protein: CATSRPVPGARYEKLFF.

This clone has a handful of counts. This chain links TRBV7-6 with TRBJ2-2; D unresolved. The CDR3 runs 14 residues. The ends were cut back, 2 bases at V and 5 bases at J, with 9 bases in the middle. Germline lookup yields CDR1 SGHVS and CDR2 FNYEAQ. CDR3 region: CASSLLFGTGELFF. DNA for the CDR3: TGTGCCAGCAGCTTACTATTTGGTACCGGGGAGCTGTTTTTT.

The V and J genes are TRBV27 and TRBJ1-6; D is unresolved. V was pared by 6 bases and J by 8 bases, with 17 bases between. The CDR3 extends over 15 amino acids. Germline V gene data show CDR1 as MNHEY and CDR2 as SMNVEV (reference sequence). The CDR3 loop reads CASSPLGGWDSPLHF. Here the CDR3 DNA reads TGTGCCAGCAGCCCCCTGGGCGGGTGGGATTCACCCCTCCACTTT.

There are a few counts of this clone. The chain is built from TRBV29-1 and TRBJ1-1, with D possibly TRBD1 on 5 matching bases. V lost 7 bases and J 4 bases, leaving 13 bases between the germline ends. The germline gives CDR1 SQVTM, CDR2 ANQGSEA. The CDR3 covers 12 residues. The CDR3 region is CSASQGGTEAFF. CDR3 DNA sequence: TGCAGCGCGTCCCAGGGAGGCACTGAAGCTTTCTTT.

This chain uses TRBV7-2 with TRBJ2-5; D not certain. Trimming removed 5 bases from V and 0 bases from J, with 4 bases in between. In germline, CDR1 is SGHTA, CDR2 FQGNSA. This CDR3 spans 12 amino acids. The DNA of the CDR3 is TGTGCCAGCAGCCCCGACCAAGAGACCCAGTACTTC. This sequence encodes CASSPDQETQYF.

V is TRBV15 and J is TRBJ2-3; 9 bases agree with TRBD2. Germline V gives CDR1 LNHNV, CDR2 YYDKDF (reference sequence). J was trimmed by 4 bases and V by 8 bases; bases with no gene match: 13. The CDR3 totals 16 residues. CDR3 in amino acids: CATGKWASGAPDTQYF. Written as DNA, the CDR3 is TGTGCCACCGGGAAATGGGCTAGCGGGGCTCCAGATACGCAGTATTTT.

This chain links TRBV19 with TRBJ1-5, with D perhaps TRBD1 (5 bases). The CDR3 extends over 16 amino acids. The V gene lost 5 bases and the J gene lost 4 bases, with 18 bases spanning the gap. In germline, CDR1 is LNHDA, CDR2 SQIVND (reference sequence). The CDR3 DNA reads as TGTGCCAGTAGTCGTCTCCTAGACAGCAGTAATCAGCCCCAGCATTTT. It encodes CASSRLLDSSNQPQHF.

The chain employs TRBV6-1 and TRBJ2-7; 13 bases match TRBD2. CDR3 size: 17 residues. Germline CDR1 MNHNS, CDR2 SASEGT. The V segment lost 7 bases and the J segment 6 bases; nucleotides outside the gene matches: 15. The CDR3 is CASTQALLAGGRAEQYF. The DNA for the CDR3 is TGTGCCAGCACTCAAGCCCTACTAGCGGGGGGGCGGGCCGAGCAGTACTTC.

This chain uses TRBV10-2 with TRBJ2-5; 16 nucleotides align to TRBD2. The CDR3 spans 17 residues. J was trimmed by 2 bases and V by 4 bases; bases with no gene match: 4. Germline-derived CDR1 and CDR2 are WSHSY and SAAADI. The CDR3 protein is CASSGLGLAGGQETQYF. Here the CDR3 DNA reads TGCGCCAGCAGTGGGTTGGGACTAGCGGGGGGGCAAGAGACCCAGTACTTC.